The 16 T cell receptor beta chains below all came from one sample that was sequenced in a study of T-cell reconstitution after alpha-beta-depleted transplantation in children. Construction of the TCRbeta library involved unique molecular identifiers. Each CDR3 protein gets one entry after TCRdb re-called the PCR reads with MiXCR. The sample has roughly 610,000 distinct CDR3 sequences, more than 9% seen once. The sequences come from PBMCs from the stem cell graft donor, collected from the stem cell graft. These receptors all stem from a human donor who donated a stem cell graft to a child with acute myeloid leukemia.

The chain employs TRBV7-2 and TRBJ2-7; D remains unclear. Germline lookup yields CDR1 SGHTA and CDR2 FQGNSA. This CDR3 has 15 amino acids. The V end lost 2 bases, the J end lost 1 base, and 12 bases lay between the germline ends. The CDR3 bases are TGTGCCAGCAGCTTAACGCAGGTGGTATCCTACGAGCAGTACTTC. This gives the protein CASSLTQVVSYEQYF.

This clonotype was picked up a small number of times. The CDR3 region has the DNA TGCAGCTGTTACGCGGGCTCCTACGAGCAGTACTTC. This codes for CSCYAGSYEQYF. V and J are TRBV29-1 and TRBJ2-7; D might be TRBD2 (5 bases). Germline V CDR1 and CDR2: SQVTM, ANQGSEA. Trimming removed 8 bases at V and 0 bases at J, with 11 bases between. There are 12 residues in the CDR3.

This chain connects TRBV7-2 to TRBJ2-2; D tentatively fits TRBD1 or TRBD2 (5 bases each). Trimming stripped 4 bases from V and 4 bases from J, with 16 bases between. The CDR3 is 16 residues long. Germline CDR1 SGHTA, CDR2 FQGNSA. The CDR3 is CASSSPTLRGTGELFF. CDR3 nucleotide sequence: TGTGCCAGCAGCTCCCCGACTTTGAGGGGCACCGGGGAGCTGTTTTTT.

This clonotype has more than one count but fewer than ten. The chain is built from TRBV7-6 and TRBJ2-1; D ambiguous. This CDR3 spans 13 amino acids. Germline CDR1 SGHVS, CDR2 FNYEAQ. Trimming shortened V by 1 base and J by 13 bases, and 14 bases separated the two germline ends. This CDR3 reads CASSLGGPVEQFF. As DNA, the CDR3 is TGTGCCAGCAGCTTAGGAGGCCCAGTGGAACAGTTCTTC.

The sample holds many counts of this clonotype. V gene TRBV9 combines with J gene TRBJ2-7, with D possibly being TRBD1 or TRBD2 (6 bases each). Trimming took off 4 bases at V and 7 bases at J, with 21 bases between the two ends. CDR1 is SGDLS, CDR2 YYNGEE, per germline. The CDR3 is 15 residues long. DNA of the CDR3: TGTGCCAGCAGCCCTCGATCAAGGGGGGATAGGGAGCAGTACTTC. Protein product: CASSPRSRGDREQYF.

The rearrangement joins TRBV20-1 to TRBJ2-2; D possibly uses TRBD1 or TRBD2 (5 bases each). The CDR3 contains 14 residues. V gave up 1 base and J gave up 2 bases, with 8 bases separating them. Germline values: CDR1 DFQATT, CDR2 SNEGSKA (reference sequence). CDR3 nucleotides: TGCAGTGCTAGAGGGGACGGCAACACCGGGGAGCTGTTTTTT. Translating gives CSARGDGNTGELFF.

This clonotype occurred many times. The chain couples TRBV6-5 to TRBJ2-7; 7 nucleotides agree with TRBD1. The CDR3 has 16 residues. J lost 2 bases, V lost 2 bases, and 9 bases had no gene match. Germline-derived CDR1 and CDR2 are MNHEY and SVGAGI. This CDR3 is CASSYEWGQLAYEQYF. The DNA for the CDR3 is TGTGCCAGCAGTTACGAGTGGGGACAGTTAGCCTACGAGCAGTACTTC.

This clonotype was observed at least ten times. CDR3 nucleotide sequence: TGTGCCACCAGCAGAGGGATCGGGGGCTCTAGCGGTACTGTTGATGAGGACACCGGGGAGCTGTTTTTT. Translating gives CATSRGIGGSSGTVDEDTGELFF. The rearrangement links TRBV15 to TRBJ2-2; TRBD2 might be the D (7 bases). Germline-derived CDR1 and CDR2 are LNHNV and YYDKDF (reference sequence). Trimming pared 1 base from V and 3 bases from J, leaving 33 bases between. The CDR3 sequence is 23 residues long.

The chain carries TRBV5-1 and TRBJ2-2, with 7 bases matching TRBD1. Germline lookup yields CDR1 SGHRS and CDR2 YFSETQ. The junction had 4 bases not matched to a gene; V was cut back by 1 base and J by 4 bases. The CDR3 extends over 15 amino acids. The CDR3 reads CASSLNPGGTGELFF. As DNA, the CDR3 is TGCGCCAGCAGCTTGAACCCAGGGGGCACCGGGGAGCTGTTTTTT.

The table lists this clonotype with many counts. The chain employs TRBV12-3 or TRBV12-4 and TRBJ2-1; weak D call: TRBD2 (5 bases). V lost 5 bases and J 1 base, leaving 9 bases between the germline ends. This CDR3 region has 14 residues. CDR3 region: CASSPRGSYNEQFF. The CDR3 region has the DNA TGTGCCAGCAGTCCTCGGGGATCCTACAATGAGCAGTTCTTC.

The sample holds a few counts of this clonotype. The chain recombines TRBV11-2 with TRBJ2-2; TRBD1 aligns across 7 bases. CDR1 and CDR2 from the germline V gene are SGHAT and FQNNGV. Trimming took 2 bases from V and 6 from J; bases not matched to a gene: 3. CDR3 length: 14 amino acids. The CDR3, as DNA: TGTGCCAGCAGCTTATTTCAGGGGGCCGGGGAGCTGTTTTTT. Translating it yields CASSLFQGAGELFF.

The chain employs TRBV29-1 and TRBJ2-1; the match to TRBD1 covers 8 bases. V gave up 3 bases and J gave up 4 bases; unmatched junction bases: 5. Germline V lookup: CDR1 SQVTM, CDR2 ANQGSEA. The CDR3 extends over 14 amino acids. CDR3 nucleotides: TGCAGCGTTGAGCCTGGGACAGGATACAATGAGCAGTTCTTC. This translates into CSVEPGTGYNEQFF.

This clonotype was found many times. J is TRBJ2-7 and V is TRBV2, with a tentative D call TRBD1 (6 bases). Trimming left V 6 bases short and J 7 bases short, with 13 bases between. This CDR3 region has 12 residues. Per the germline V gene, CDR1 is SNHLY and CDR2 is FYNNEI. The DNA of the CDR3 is TGTGCCAGCAGCATCACAGGGAAAGAGCAGTACTTC. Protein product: CASSITGKEQYF.

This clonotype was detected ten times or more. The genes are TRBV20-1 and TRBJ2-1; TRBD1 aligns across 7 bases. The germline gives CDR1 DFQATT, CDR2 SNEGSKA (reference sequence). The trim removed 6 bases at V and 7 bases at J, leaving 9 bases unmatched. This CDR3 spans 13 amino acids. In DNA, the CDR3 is TGCAGTGCCATTGAGGGGGCGCGGAATGAGCAGTTCTTC. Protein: CSAIEGARNEQFF.

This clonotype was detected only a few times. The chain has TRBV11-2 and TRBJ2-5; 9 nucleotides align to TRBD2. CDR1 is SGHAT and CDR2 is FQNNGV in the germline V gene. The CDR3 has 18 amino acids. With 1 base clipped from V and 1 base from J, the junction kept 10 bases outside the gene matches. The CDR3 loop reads CASSLGMRASGTQETQYF. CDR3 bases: TGTGCCAGCAGCTTAGGAATGCGGGCTAGCGGGACCCAAGAGACCCAGTACTTC.

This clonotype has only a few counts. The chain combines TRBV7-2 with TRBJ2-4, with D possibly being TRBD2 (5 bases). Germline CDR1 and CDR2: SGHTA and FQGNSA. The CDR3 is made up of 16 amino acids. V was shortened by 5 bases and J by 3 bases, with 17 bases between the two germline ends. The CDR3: CASSERSRRGKNIQYF. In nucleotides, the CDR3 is TGTGCCAGCAGCGAGCGGAGTAGAAGAGGCAAAAACATTCAGTACTTC.